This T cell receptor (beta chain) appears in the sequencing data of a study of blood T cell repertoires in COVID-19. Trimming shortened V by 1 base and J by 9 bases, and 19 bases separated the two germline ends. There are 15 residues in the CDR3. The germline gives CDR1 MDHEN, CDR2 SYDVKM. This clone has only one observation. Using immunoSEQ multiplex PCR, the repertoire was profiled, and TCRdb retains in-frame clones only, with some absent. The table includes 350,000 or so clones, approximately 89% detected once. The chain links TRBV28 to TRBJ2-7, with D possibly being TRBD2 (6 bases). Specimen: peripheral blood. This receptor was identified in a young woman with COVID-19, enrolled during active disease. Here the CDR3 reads CASSLSGSYGGGQYF. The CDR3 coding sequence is TGTGCCAGCAGTTTATCCGGGAGTTACGGGGGTGGGCAGTACTTC. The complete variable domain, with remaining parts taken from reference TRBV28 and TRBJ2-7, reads DVKVTQSSRYLVKRTGEKVFLECVQDMDHENMFWYRQDPGLGLRLIYFSYDVKMKEKGDIPEGYSVSREKKERFSLILESASTNQTSMYLCASSLSGSYGGGQYFGPGTRLTVT.